The source of this T cell receptor (beta chain) is a study of shared clonotypes between healthy human individuals. Notes on the study in general: It was expected that sequencing depth would affect clonotype sharing among donors.

The authors ran the assay at deep level. Investigators spread the genomic DNA of each subset evenly over several immunoSEQ plates. Sequencing used immunoSEQ multiplex PCR; TCRdb keeps in-frame clones, though not all of them. The sample holds 190,000 or so clones, 65% to 70% seen once. The length of the CDR3 is 14 residues. The germline CDR1 and CDR2 sequences are KGHSH and LQKENI. Trimming stripped 3 bases from V and 4 bases from J, with 11 bases between. As to this clone: Its target is not known.

The TCR originated in a man in his thirties or forties in good health. The chain joins TRBV18 to TRBJ2-3; tentative D call: TRBD2 (5 bases). Sample: memory CD4+ T cells sorted from blood. This sample's subset: CD45RA-negative fraction. CDR3 nucleotide sequence: TGTGCCAGCTCACCTGAGCTAGCCTCAGATACGCAGTATTTT. The encoded protein is CASSPELASDTQYF.